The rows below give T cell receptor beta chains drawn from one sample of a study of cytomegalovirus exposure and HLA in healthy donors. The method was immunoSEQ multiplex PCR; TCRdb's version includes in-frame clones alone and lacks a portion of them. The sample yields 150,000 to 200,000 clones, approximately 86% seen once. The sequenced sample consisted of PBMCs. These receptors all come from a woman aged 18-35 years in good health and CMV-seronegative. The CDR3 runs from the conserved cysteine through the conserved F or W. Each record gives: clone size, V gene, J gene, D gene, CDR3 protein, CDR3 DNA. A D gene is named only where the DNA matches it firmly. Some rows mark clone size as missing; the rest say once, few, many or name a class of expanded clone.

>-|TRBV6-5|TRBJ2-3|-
CASSYSRQLITDTQYF
TGTGCCAGCAGTTACTCGCGGCAGTTAATCACAGATACGCAGTATTTT
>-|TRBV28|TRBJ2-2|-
CASRHSLGTDTGELFF
TGTGCCAGCAGGCATAGTCTTGGGACTGATACCGGGGAGCTGTTTTTT
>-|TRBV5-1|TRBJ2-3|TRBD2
CASSYSGGITDTQYF
TGCGCCAGCAGCTATAGCGGGGGAATCACAGATACGCAGTATTTT
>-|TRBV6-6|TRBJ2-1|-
CASRGGGLDEQFF
TGTGCCAGCAGGGGAGGGGGGTTGGATGAGCAGTTCTTC
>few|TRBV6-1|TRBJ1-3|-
CASSELVEASGNTIYF
TGTGCCAGCAGTGAACTAGTGGAGGCCTCTGGAAACACCATATATTTT
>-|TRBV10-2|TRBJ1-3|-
CASSTAGSGNTIYF
TGCGCCAGCAGTACAGCGGGGTCTGGAAACACCATATATTTT
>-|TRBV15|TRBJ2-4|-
CATYSGEKNIQYF
TGTGCCACCTATTCCGGGGAAAAAAACATTCAGTACTTC
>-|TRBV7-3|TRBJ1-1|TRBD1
CASSLAGGETAFF
TGTGCCAGCAGCTTGGCAGGGGGCGAGACAGCTTTCTTT
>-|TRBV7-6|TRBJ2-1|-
CASSSLSRGSSYNEQFF
TGTGCCAGCAGTTCTCTCTCACGGGGGAGCTCCTACAATGAGCAGTTCTTC
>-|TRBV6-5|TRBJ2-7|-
CASSSQGIHEQYF
TGTGCCAGCAGTAGCCAGGGGATCCACGAGCAGTACTTC
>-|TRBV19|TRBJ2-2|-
CASSPGGPSGELFF
TGTGCCAGTAGTCCCGGAGGGCCTTCCGGGGAGCTGTTTTTT
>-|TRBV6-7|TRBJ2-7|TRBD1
CASSSLQGAYEQYF
TGTGCCAGCAGTTCGTTACAGGGGGCCTACGAGCAGTACTTC
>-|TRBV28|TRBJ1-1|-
CASTTPGSEAFF
TGTGCCAGCACCACGCCGGGAAGTGAAGCTTTCTTT
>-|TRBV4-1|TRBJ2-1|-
CASSSWTNYNEQFF
TGCGCCAGCAGCTCTTGGACTAACTACAATGAGCAGTTCTTC
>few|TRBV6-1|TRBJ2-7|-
CASSERQDEQYF
TGTGCCAGCAGTGAAAGACAGGACGAGCAGTACTTC
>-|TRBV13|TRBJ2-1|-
CASRSSLAGVSRLIYNEQFF
TGTGCCAGCCGCTCTTCCCTAGCAGGAGTTAGCCGTCTGATCTACAATGAGCAGTTCTTC
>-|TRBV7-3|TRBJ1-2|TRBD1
CASSLDGQGYGYTF
TGTGCCAGCAGCTTAGACGGACAGGGGTATGGCTACACCTTC
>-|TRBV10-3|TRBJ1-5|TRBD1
CASSTGGYNQPQHF
TGTGCCTCCTCGACAGGGGGCTACAATCAGCCCCAGCATTTT
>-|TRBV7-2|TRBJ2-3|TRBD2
CASSTLAGSRRDTDTQYF
TGTGCCAGCAGCACGCTAGCGGGCTCGCGGCGGGACACAGATACGCAGTATTTT
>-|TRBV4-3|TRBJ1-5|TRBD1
CASSQDTRTGAQPQHF
TGCGCCAGCAGCCAAGATACGCGGACAGGGGCTCAGCCCCAGCATTTT
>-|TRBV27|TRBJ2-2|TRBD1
CASSRRDRVLLNTGELFF
TGTGCCAGCAGTCGCCGGGACAGGGTGCTCTTGAACACCGGGGAGCTGTTTTTT
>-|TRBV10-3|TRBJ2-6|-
CATGGVSGANVLTF
TGTGCCACCGGGGGAGTCTCTGGGGCCAACGTCCTGACTTTC
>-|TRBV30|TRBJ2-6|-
CAWSVGGTAGANVLTF
TGTGCCTGGAGTGTAGGAGGGACGGCTGGGGCCAACGTCCTGACTTTC
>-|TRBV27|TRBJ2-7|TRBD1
CASPTHRQGFSKQYF
TGTGCCAGCCCTACCCACCGACAGGGTTTTAGCAAGCAGTACTTC
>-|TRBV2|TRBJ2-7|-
CASRNLLYEQYF
TGTGCCAGCAGAAATTTATTATACGAGCAGTACTTC
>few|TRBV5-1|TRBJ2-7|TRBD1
CASGTGTGGYEQYF
TGCGCCAGCGGCACCGGGACAGGGGGTTACGAGCAGTACTTC
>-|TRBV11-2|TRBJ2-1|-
CASSYRKAYNEQFF
TGTGCCAGCAGCTACAGAAAGGCGTACAATGAGCAGTTCTTC
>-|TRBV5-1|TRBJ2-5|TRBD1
CASSLDGLRGQGKETQYF
TGCGCCAGCAGCTTGGATGGCTTAAGGGGGCAGGGAAAAGAGACCCAGTACTTC
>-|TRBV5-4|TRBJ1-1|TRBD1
CASSFDRVLNTEAFF
TGTGCCAGCAGTTTTGACAGGGTGTTAAACACTGAAGCTTTCTTT
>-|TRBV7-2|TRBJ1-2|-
CASSFEGNYGYTF
TGTGCCAGCAGCTTTGAGGGAAACTATGGCTACACCTTC
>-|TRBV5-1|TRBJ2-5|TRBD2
CASSLGVAGGYQETQYF
TGCGCCAGCAGCTTGGGGGTAGCGGGGGGGTACCAAGAGACCCAGTACTTC
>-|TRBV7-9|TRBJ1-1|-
CASSATQAEAFF
TGTGCCAGCAGCGCCACCCAGGCGGAAGCTTTCTTT
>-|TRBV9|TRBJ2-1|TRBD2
CASSPGVRRLAYNEQFF
TGTGCCAGCAGCCCAGGGGTTAGGAGACTAGCGTACAATGAGCAGTTCTTC
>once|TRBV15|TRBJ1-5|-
CATSRDIWGRTVSNQPQHF
TGTGCCACCAGCAGAGATATATGGGGACGGACAGTGAGCAATCAGCCCCAGCATTTT
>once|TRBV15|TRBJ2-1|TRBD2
CATSRDTGGGYNEQFF
TGTGCCACCAGCAGAGATACCGGGGGGGGATACAATGAGCAGTTCTTC
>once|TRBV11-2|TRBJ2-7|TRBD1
CASSLLTGIPYEQYF
TGTGCCAGCAGCTTATTGACAGGGATACCCTACGAGCAGTACTTC
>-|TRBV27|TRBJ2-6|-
CASTSSGANVLTF
TGTGCCAGCACCAGCTCTGGGGCCAACGTCCTGACTTTC
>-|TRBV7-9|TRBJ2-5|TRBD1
CASSQGVQETQYF
TGTGCCAGCAGCCAGGGGGTACAAGAGACCCAGTACTTC
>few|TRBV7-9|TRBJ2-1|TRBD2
CASSSRTSGGSYNEQFF
TGTGCCAGCAGCTCACGGACTAGCGGAGGCTCCTACAATGAGCAGTTCTTC
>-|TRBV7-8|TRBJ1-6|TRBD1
CASSLRTGGRNSPLHF
TGTGCCAGCAGCTTAAGGACAGGGGGTCGAAATTCACCCCTCCACTTT
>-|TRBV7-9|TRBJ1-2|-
CSSSPQANYGYTF
TGTTCCAGCAGCCCACAGGCAAACTATGGCTACACCTTC
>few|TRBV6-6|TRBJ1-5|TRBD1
CASRGQGVSNQPQHF
TGTGCCAGCAGGGGACAGGGAGTGAGCAATCAGCCCCAGCATTTT
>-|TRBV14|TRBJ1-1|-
CTRTEAFF
TGCACGAGGACTGAAGCTTTCTTT
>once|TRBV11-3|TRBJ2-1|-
CASSLGPGPNPNRSYNEQFF
TGTGCCAGCAGCTTAGGTCCAGGCCCAAACCCTAACCGGTCCTACAATGAGCAGTTCTTC
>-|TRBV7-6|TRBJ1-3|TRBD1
CASSLEGGDLSGNTIYF
TGTGCCAGCAGCTTAGAAGGGGGCGACCTCTCTGGAAACACCATATATTTT
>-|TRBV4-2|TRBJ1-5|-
CASSQESQQASNQPQHF
TGTGCCAGCAGCCAAGAATCCCAACAGGCTAGCAATCAGCCCCAGCATTTT
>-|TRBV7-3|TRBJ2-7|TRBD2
CASSPTSGYEQYF
TGTGCCAGCAGCCCGACTAGCGGCTACGAGCAGTACTTC
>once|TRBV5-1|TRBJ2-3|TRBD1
CASSSGTGDETDTQYF
TGCGCCAGCAGCTCTGGGACAGGGGACGAGACAGATACGCAGTATTTT
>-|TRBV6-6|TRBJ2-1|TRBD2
CASSSRTSGRMDEQFF
TGTGCCAGCAGTTCCCGGACTAGCGGGAGGATGGATGAGCAGTTCTTC
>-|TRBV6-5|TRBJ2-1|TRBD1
CASSWTGLGEQFF
TGTGCCAGCAGCTGGACAGGGCTAGGCGAGCAGTTCTTC
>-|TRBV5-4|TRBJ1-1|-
CASTSGGSNTEAFF
TGTGCCAGCACCTCCGGAGGGTCGAACACTGAAGCTTTCTTT
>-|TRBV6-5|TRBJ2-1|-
CASSYRGSYNEQFF
TGTGCCAGCAGTTACAGGGGCTCCTACAATGAGCAGTTCTTC
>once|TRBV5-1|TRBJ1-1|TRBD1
CASSSSARDRNSDTEAFF
TGCGCCAGCAGTTCCTCTGCCCGGGACAGGAACTCGGACACTGAAGCTTTCTTT
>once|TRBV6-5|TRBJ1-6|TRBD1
CATRTGNRHSPLHF
TGTGCCACCCGGACAGGGAATCGGCATTCACCCCTCCACTTT
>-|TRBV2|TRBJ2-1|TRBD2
CASSVEAGGPYNEQFF
TGTGCCAGCAGTGTGGAAGCGGGGGGTCCCTACAATGAGCAGTTCTTC